The 30 T cell receptor beta chains listed next were all sequenced from one sample in a study of shared clonotypes between healthy human individuals. CD45RO-negative cells were positively selected for CCR7, leaving out terminally differentiated effector memory CD45RA+ cells. The method was immunoSEQ multiplex PCR; TCRdb's version includes in-frame clones alone and lacks a portion of them. The repertoire holds 2 million or so clones, with about 95% as singletons. The sample consisted of naive CD8+ T cells sorted from blood. These receptors were collected from a man in his late teens or twenties in good health.

The chain carries TRBV9 and TRBJ2-1, with D possibly TRBD2 on 5 matching bases. The V end lost 0 bases, the J end lost 4 bases, and 11 bases lay between the germline ends. The CDR3 extends over 15 amino acids. Germline CDR1 reads SGDLS; CDR2 reads YYNGEE. The CDR3 spells CASSVEVGEYNEQFF. CDR3 coding DNA: TGTGCCAGCAGCGTAGAGGTGGGAGAGTACAATGAGCAGTTCTTC.

The chain combines TRBV19 with TRBJ1-5; no reliable D call. The CDR3 is made up of 16 amino acids. Germline V gene lookup returns CDR1 LNHDA and CDR2 SQIVND (reference sequence). The V end lost 2 bases, the J end lost 1 base, and 12 bases lay between the germline ends. The CDR3 region has the DNA TGTGCCAGTAGTATAATCCCTTTCGGCAGCAATCAGCCCCAGCATTTT. As protein: CASSIIPFGSNQPQHF.

The rearrangement joins TRBV7-9 to TRBJ2-1; perhaps TRBD2 as D (5 bases). The V end was cut by 1 base, the J end by 0 bases, with 13 bases between. CDR3 length: 17 residues. In germline, CDR1 is SEHNR, CDR2 FQNEAQ (reference sequence). DNA for the CDR3: TGTGCCAGCAGCTTAGGTGTCGGAGGCCCCTCCTACAATGAGCAGTTCTTC. Its protein is CASSLGVGGPSYNEQFF.

This rearrangement joins TRBV5-1 to TRBJ2-7; TRBD1 matches 9 bases. J gave up 4 bases and V 4 bases, and 12 bases lay outside the gene matches. Per the germline V gene, CDR1 is SGHRS and CDR2 is YFSETQ. CDR3 length: 16 amino acids. In DNA form, the CDR3 reads TGCGCCAGCAGCGTATCGCCGGGACAGGGTGTTTACGAGCAGTACTTC. Translated: CASSVSPGQGVYEQYF. Full variable domain (missing parts from reference TRBV5-1 and TRBJ2-7): KAGVTQTPRYLIKTRGQQVTLSCSPISGHRSVSWYQQTPGQGLQFLFEYFSETQRNKGNFPGRFSGRQFSNSRSEMNVSTLELGDSALYLCASSVSPGQGVYEQYFGPGTRLTVT.

The CDR3 bases are TGTGCCAGCAGCCACGGGACAGCTGAAGCTTTCTTT. This encodes CASSHGTAEAFF. The chain links TRBV7-9 to TRBJ1-1, with 7 bases matching TRBD1. V was pared by 5 bases and J by 6 bases, with 3 bases of the junction left unmatched. This CDR3 contains 12 residues. The germline V gene encodes CDR1 SEHNR and CDR2 FQNEAQ (reference sequence).

This clone was counted once. The CDR3 bases are TGTGCCAGCAGCTTAGGCCAGCGGAGGTCCTACGAGCAGTACTTC. Translating it yields CASSLGQRRSYEQYF. The chain links TRBV13 to TRBJ2-7, with a tentative D call TRBD2 (5 bases). This CDR3 is built from 15 residues. V lost 0 bases and J lost 1, with 10 bases in between. From germline, CDR1 is PRHDT and CDR2 FYEKMQ (reference sequence).

V usage is TRBV28 and J usage is TRBJ1-4; D not certain. CDR3 length: 15 amino acids. Looked up from germline, CDR1 is MDHEN and CDR2 is SYDVKM. Trimming pared 4 bases from V and 0 bases from J, leaving 9 bases between. The CDR3 is CASSSTEATNEKLFF. The CDR3 bases are TGTGCCAGCAGTTCGACGGAAGCAACTAATGAAAAACTGTTTTTT.

The gene calls are TRBV28 and TRBJ2-1; perhaps TRBD2 as D (5 bases). This CDR3 has 14 amino acids. Germline V gene data show CDR1 as MDHEN and CDR2 as SYDVKM. The V end lost 5 bases, the J end lost 8 bases, and 16 bases lay between the germline ends. DNA of the CDR3: TGTGCCAGCAGTCCCCGAGGAGGAGAAGATGAGCAGTTCTTC. It translates to CASSPRGGEDEQFF.

The chain employs TRBV2 and TRBJ2-3; TRBD2 agrees at 7 bases. Trimming cost V 8 bases and J 5 bases; bases outside gene matches: 13. This CDR3 contains 15 residues. Germline assignment: CDR1 SNHLY and CDR2 FYNNEI. For the CDR3, the DNA is TGTGCCAGCGGGGTTCTGGCGGGGGTAGAAGATACGCAGTATTTT. Protein sequence: CASGVLAGVEDTQYF. The entire variable domain, with the rest obtained from reference TRBV2 and TRBJ2-3, is as follows: EPEVTQTPSHQVTQMGQEVILRCVPISNHLYFYWYRQILGQKVEFLVSFYNNEISEKSEIFDDQFSVERPDGSNFTLKIRSTKLEDSAMYFCASGVLAGVEDTQYFGPGTRLTVL.

The chain uses TRBV5-1 and TRBJ2-5, with a possible D match to TRBD1 (5 bases). The CDR3 covers 14 residues. CDR1 and CDR2 from the germline V gene are SGHRS and YFSETQ. V gave up 1 base and J gave up 5 bases, with 12 bases separating them. The CDR3 loop reads CASSLQGVEETQYF. The DNA of the CDR3 is TGCGCCAGCAGCTTGCAGGGTGTGGAGGAGACCCAGTACTTC.

This chain uses TRBV11-2 with TRBJ2-5; possibly TRBD1 for D (6 bases). The CDR3 sequence is 15 residues long. Germline-derived CDR1 and CDR2 are SGHAT and FQNNGV. V lost 5 bases and J 2 bases, leaving 15 bases between the germline ends. CDR3 DNA sequence: TGTGCCAGCAGCCGGTGGCCGGGACAACAAGAGACCCAGTACTTC. The encoded protein is CASSRWPGQQETQYF.

V gene TRBV28 combines with J gene TRBJ1-4; D is undetermined. Germline loops: CDR1 MDHEN, CDR2 SYDVKM. Deletions cut 5 bases from V and 7 bases from J, with 11 bases between. The CDR3 consists of 13 residues. The CDR3 region has the DNA TGTGCCAGCAGTGGGCGGCCTAGTGAAAAACTGTTTTTT. Translated, it gives CASSGRPSEKLFF.

Concerning this clone: At the DNA level, this CDR3 is encoded by other sequences in the same sample as well. V usage is TRBV6-5 and J usage is TRBJ2-7; D call uncertain. From germline, CDR1 is MNHEY and CDR2 SVGAGI. Trimming removed 5 bases from V and 4 bases from J, with 9 bases in between. The CDR3 totals 12 residues. The CDR3 DNA sequence: TGTGCCAGCAGTCCGACGGGTTACGAGCAGTACTTC. Its translation is CASSPTGYEQYF.

V and J are TRBV2 and TRBJ1-5; 7 nucleotides align to TRBD1. CDR3 size: 13 residues. Germline V lookup: CDR1 SNHLY, CDR2 FYNNEI. J lost 7 bases, V lost 5 bases, and 5 bases had no gene match. CDR3 loop: CASSTQGSQPQHF. In DNA, the CDR3 is TGTGCCAGCAGTACACAGGGGTCCCAGCCCCAGCATTTT.

CDR3 DNA sequence: TGTGCCAGTAGTGCGTGGGCTGACACCGGGGAGCTGTTTTTT. Translation: CASSAWADTGELFF. The chain is built from TRBV19 and TRBJ2-2; no definite D call. The CDR3 sequence is 14 residues long. V lost 5 bases and J lost 3, with 10 bases in between. Per germline, CDR1 LNHDA and CDR2 SQIVND (reference sequence).

The chain joins TRBV7-9 to TRBJ1-5, with 8 bases that match TRBD1. With 5 bases clipped from V and 3 bases from J, the junction kept 9 bases outside the gene matches. Looked up from germline, CDR1 is SEHNR and CDR2 is FQNEAQ (reference sequence). CDR3 length: 16 amino acids. The CDR3 sequence is CASSQGPGGLNQPQHF. The DNA of the CDR3 is TGTGCCAGCAGCCAAGGTCCAGGGGGCCTCAATCAGCCCCAGCATTTT.

J is TRBJ2-3 and V is TRBV10-1; a possible D gene is TRBD1 (6 bases). Looked up from germline, CDR1 is WNHNN and CDR2 is SYGVQD (reference sequence). Deletions cut 5 bases from V and 1 base from J, with 10 bases between. The CDR3 is made up of 14 amino acids. The CDR3 region has the DNA TGCGCCAGCAGTAGGAGACAGGGCACAGATACGCAGTATTTT. This encodes CASSRRQGTDTQYF.

This chain uses TRBV11-2 with TRBJ2-7; D remains ambiguous. The V gene's germline CDR1 is SGHAT and CDR2 FQNNGV. The CDR3 covers 17 residues. V lost 0 bases to trimming and J lost 5 bases, with 20 bases between them. The CDR3 nucleotides read TGTGCCAGCAGCTTAGACCTAATGCGACACTTAGGCGACGAGCAGTACTTC. This gives the protein CASSLDLMRHLGDEQYF.

The CDR3 loop is CASITSGVYNEQFF. The CDR3 nucleotides are TGTGCCAGCATTACTAGCGGGGTTTACAATGAGCAGTTCTTC. The rearrangement joins TRBV7-2 to TRBJ2-1; 10 nucleotides align to TRBD2. V dropped 7 bases and J dropped 4; count of bases not matched to a gene: 4. This CDR3 spans 14 amino acids. The germline CDR1 and CDR2 sequences are SGHTA and FQGNSA.

The chain employs TRBV19 and TRBJ2-7, with a possible D match to TRBD2 (6 bases). Per the germline V gene, CDR1 is LNHDA and CDR2 is SQIVND (reference sequence). V lost 5 bases and J 4 bases, leaving 9 bases between the germline ends. CDR3 length: 12 amino acids. The CDR3: CASSFGGYEQYF. In DNA form, the CDR3 reads TGTGCCAGTAGTTTTGGAGGGTACGAGCAGTACTTC.

Worth noting for this clone: At one end, the junction sequence differs from germline, possibly due to a read error. The chain combines TRBV7-9 with TRBJ2-2; maybe TRBD1 (6 bases). CDR1 is SEHNR, CDR2 FQNEAQ, per germline (reference sequence). CDR3 length: 14 residues. This chain's CDR3 is CASKRTVDTGELFF. CDR3 in DNA: TGTGCCAGCAAAAGGACAGTAGACACCGGAGAGCTGTTTTTT.

The rearrangement uses TRBV4-3 and TRBJ2-7, with 12 bases that match TRBD2. This CDR3 contains 15 residues. Germline V gene lookup returns CDR1 LGHNA and CDR2 YSLEER. V was pared by 0 bases and J by 6 bases, with 3 bases of the junction left unmatched. The CDR3: CASSQDRLAGAEQYF. The CDR3 coding sequence is TGCGCCAGCAGCCAAGATAGACTAGCGGGAGCCGAGCAGTACTTC.

This rearrangement joins TRBV7-6 to TRBJ1-1; D not resolved. The ends were cut back, 2 bases at V and 5 bases at J, with 15 bases in the middle. From germline, CDR1 is SGHVS and CDR2 FNYEAQ. The CDR3 is made up of 15 amino acids. CDR3 loop: CASSLSQDGRTEAFF. The CDR3 nucleotides read TGTGCCAGCAGCTTAAGCCAGGACGGTAGGACTGAAGCTTTCTTT.

V is TRBV5-4 and J is TRBJ1-1; D is uncertain. The V and J ends lost 7 bases and 5 bases respectively, with 9 bases between them. The CDR3 runs 11 residues. CDR1 SGHNT and CDR2 YYREEE come from the germline V gene (reference sequence). The CDR3: CASAQGTEAFF. The CDR3 nucleotides read TGTGCCAGCGCCCAAGGGACTGAAGCTTTCTTT.

V usage is TRBV29-1 and J usage is TRBJ2-2; 8 nucleotides line up with TRBD2. Trimming removed 7 bases from V and 3 bases from J; junction bases left unmatched: 10. Per the germline V gene, CDR1 is SQVTM and CDR2 is ANQGSEA. The CDR3 totals 15 residues. Written as DNA, the CDR3 is TGCAGCGCCAGGCCGGCTAGCGGGTACACCGGGGAGCTGTTTTTT. It translates to CSARPASGYTGELFF.

This chain links TRBV5-4 with TRBJ2-3; TRBD2 matches at 8 bases. The CDR3 spans 17 residues. The germline V gene encodes CDR1 SGHNT and CDR2 YYREEE (reference sequence). The V segment lost 3 bases and the J segment 0 bases; nucleotides outside the gene matches: 9. CDR3 residues: CASSWRPGLGSTDTQYF. In DNA, the CDR3 is TGTGCCAGCAGCTGGAGACCGGGACTAGGTAGCACAGATACGCAGTATTTT.

About this clone: Other DNA sequences of this sample code for an identical CDR3. The CDR3, as DNA: TGTGCCAGCAGTACTGGGGAGACCCAGTACTTC. Residues: CASSTGETQYF. This chain links TRBV6-5 with TRBJ2-5, with D uncertain. Looked up from germline, CDR1 is MNHEY and CDR2 is SVGAGI. CDR3 length: 11 residues. Trimming stripped 5 bases from V and 5 bases from J, with 6 bases between.

The count of this clone is one. The chain carries TRBV30 and TRBJ2-1; no clear D. Germline CDR1 reads GTSNPN; CDR2 reads SVGIG (reference sequence). The CDR3 has 11 amino acids. Trimming cost V 0 bases and J 11 bases, with 8 bases left between them. CDR3: CAWSVEVKQFF. The DNA of the CDR3 is TGTGCCTGGAGTGTAGAGGTGAAGCAGTTCTTC.

This chain joins TRBV18 and TRBJ1-6, with a tentative D call TRBD1 (6 bases). The V gene's germline CDR1 is KGHSH and CDR2 LQKENI. The length of the CDR3 is 15 residues. With 5 bases removed from V and 9 bases from J, the gap between germline ends came to 17 bases. DNA of the CDR3: TGTGCCAGCTCAAGAGGGGGGGACTTGGGTTCACCCCTCCACTTT. Protein sequence: CASSRGGDLGSPLHF.

The V gene is TRBV4-3, the J gene TRBJ2-2; weak D call: TRBD2 (6 bases). CDR1 LGHNA and CDR2 YSLEER come from the germline V gene. V was pared by 4 bases and J by 6 bases, with 12 bases between. The CDR3 has 14 amino acids. CDR3 nucleotides: TGCGCCAGCAGCCCCCTCGGGGGATCCGGGGAGCTGTTTTTT. Amino acids: CASSPLGGSGELFF.